The T cell receptor (beta chain) under discussion was sequenced for a study of molecular identifiers for immune sequencing clone quantification. Trimming stripped 1 base from V and 4 bases from J, with 12 bases between. Germline CDR1 and CDR2: SNHLY and FYNNEI. The CDR3 is 15 residues long. Sorting captured naive CD8 T cells as CD8+CD4-CCR7+CD45RA+. There are a few counts of this clonotype. Using its own MiXCR run on the PCR reads, TCRdb lists one record per CDR3 protein. This sample carries hundreds of thousands of distinct CDR3 sequences, about a quarter of them seen once, and the ten largest clones take around 0.7%.

The rearrangement links TRBV2 to TRBJ2-3; the D gene is possibly TRBD1 (6 bases). Sequences were obtained from naive CD8+ T cells from blood, with Jurkat cell RNA spiked in. Specified subset: FACS-sorted CD8+CD4-CCR7+CD45RA+ naive T cells. This TCR was recovered from a human donor in good health. Some libraries in this study had Jurkat cell RNA spiked in. The CDR3 spells CASSEVIAGADTQYF. For the CDR3, the DNA is TGTGCCAGCAGTGAAGTCATAGCAGGGGCAGATACGCAGTATTTT. Full variable domain (rest looked up from reference TRBV2 and TRBJ2-3): EPEVTQTPSHQVTQMGQEVILRCVPISNHLYFYWYRQILGQKVEFLVSFYNNEISEKSEIFDDQFSVERPDGSNFTLKIRSTKLEDSAMYFCASSEVIAGADTQYFGPGTRLTVL.